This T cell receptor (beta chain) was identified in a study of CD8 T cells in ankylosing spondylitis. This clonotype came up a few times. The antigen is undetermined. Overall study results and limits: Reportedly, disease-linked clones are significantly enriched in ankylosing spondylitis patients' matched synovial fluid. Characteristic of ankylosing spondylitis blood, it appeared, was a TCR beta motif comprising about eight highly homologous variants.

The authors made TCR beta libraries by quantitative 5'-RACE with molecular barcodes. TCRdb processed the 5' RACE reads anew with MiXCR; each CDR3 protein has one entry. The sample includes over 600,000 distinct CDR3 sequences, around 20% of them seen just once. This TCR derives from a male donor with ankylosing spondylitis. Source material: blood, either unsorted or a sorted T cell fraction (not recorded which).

The CDR3 region is CASSVGGSEQPQHF. The CDR3, as DNA: TGTGCCAGCAGCGTGGGGGGTTCGGAACAGCCCCAGCATTTT. The chain carries TRBV9 and TRBJ1-5, with D possibly being TRBD1 (5 bases). Germline assignment: CDR1 SGDLS and CDR2 YYNGEE. Trimming took 2 bases from V and 7 from J, leaving 13 bases between them. The CDR3 is 14 residues long.